This TCR beta chain was found in a study of blood T cell repertoires in COVID-19 (dated by TCRdb to 2020 to 2021). For the study in its entirety: Collaborator samples came from the United States, Italy and Spain and covered acute and convalescent phases of COVID-19. The prospective study material was composed of cDNA or gDNA derived from T cells, B-cell-depleted T cells, or PBMCs. Subjects who had been exposed to COVID-19, were actively infected with it, or had recovered from it provided the deeply sampled blood TCRbeta repertoires that made up the dataset. A freely available public database, intended as a resource for researchers studying the immune response to SARS-CoV-2, is where the repertoires were released. Samples were obtained from the ongoing ImmuneRACE study (first 160 participants) and from 1,254 subjects provided by 6 global collaborators. A de-identified subject ID, COVID-19 status, age in years and sex were almost always included in the sample metadata. Where available, HLA class I and class II types were taken from metadata supplied by the sample provider and were not determined by assay-based typing. Study-wide conclusions, independent of this receptor: Clinical and demographic metadata were provided uncurated, with the amount varying by source and participant.

This clone was counted a few times. The specificity of this receptor is unknown. No much larger clonotype is one base removed from it; base qualities were not supplied. The immunoSEQ Assay, a bias-controlled multiplex PCR, was used to amplify TCRbeta CDR3 regions from genomic DNA. The paper's processing steps were these. The number of nucleated cells in each sample was estimated by amplification of reference gene primers within the assay. To quantify the absolute abundance of each unique TCRbeta CDR3 rearrangement, sequence reads were collapsed and filtered. For each sample, productive Simpson clonality was calculated as the square root of Simpson's diversity index over productive rearrangements. TCRdb re-hosts the immuneACCESS table, in-frame sequences only. Its copies lack some clones; in the studies checked, an unresolved V gene accounts for under half of them, and the cause for the rest is not known. V and J calls and clone size come straight from that table; D and trimming were deduced from the DNA. Counted in this sample were approximately 230,000 clones; 82% of them appeared once. 4.9% of the sample is held by the ten biggest clonotypes.

Whole blood was collected in K2EDTA tubes by collaborating institutions according to the institutions' own protocols. Collaborator samples were shipped for TCRbeta analysis as frozen whole blood, isolated PBMCs, or DNA extracted from either sample type. Between the V and J ends, shortened by 7 bases and 4 bases respectively, the junction contains 11 bases. The CDR3 has 14 amino acids, counting the end cysteine and phenylalanine. Only the CDR3 portion is preserved as DNA: 42 bases, with reading frame beginning at the first base. The CDR1 and CDR2 encoded by the germline V gene are MGHDK and SYGVNS. The TCR was taken from a woman over 75 with active or convalescent COVID-19. The rearranged chain carries TRBV25-1 and TRBJ1-6; the D region possibly corresponds to TRBD1 (5 bases align). The specimen sequenced was peripheral blood. The base sequence is TGTGCCAGCACTGAGACAGCTTATAATTCACCCCTCCACTTT. Translated, this gives CASTETAYNSPLHF.